Each of the 29 T cell receptor beta chains below was sequenced from the same sample in a study of T cells in Graves' hyperthyroidism and ophthalmopathy. Authors of the study amplified TCR beta CDR3 regions from RNA transcripts. During a first-round RT-PCR of the TCR CDR3, the HTBI primer set was used. TCRdb itself ran the multiplex PCR reads through MiXCR, one entry per CDR3 protein. Here the sample spans a few hundred thousand distinct CDR3 sequences, 13% being singletons. The sequencing input was blood. These receptors were collected from a man aged 30 to 45 with Graves' hyperthyroidism that later progressed to Graves' ophthalmopathy.

At least ten counts were recorded for this clonotype. This chain links TRBV20-1 with TRBJ2-7; 8 bases line up with TRBD1. The CDR3 has 14 residues. V trimming: 3 bases; J trimming: 5 bases; junction bases outside the gene matches: 9. Germline assignment: CDR1 DFQATT and CDR2 SNEGSKA (reference sequence). The CDR3 coding sequence is TGCAGTGCTAGCGGCCAGGGGGCTTTGGACGAGCAGTACTTC. Its protein is CSASGQGALDEQYF.

This clonotype was recorded at least ten times. The chain joins TRBV2 to TRBJ2-3, with a tentative D call TRBD2 (7 bases). The CDR3 contains 16 residues. Trimming left V 8 bases short and J 1 base short, with 19 bases between. In germline, CDR1 is SNHLY, CDR2 FYNNEI. The CDR3, as DNA: TGTGCCAGCGGAGGGGGGGGGTGGGTCCGCACAGATACGCAGTATTTT. Translating gives CASGGGGWVRTDTQYF.

This clonotype occurred many times. The rearrangement uses TRBV13 and TRBJ1-5; D might be TRBD1 (6 bases). Germline CDR1 and CDR2: PRHDT and FYEKMQ (reference sequence). The CDR3 spans 16 residues. With 5 bases removed from V and 3 bases from J, the gap between germline ends came to 17 bases. Written as DNA, the CDR3 is TGTGCCAGCAGCCCAAGGGGGGGTGGCGCCAATCAGCCCCAGCATTTT. Residues: CASSPRGGGANQPQHF.

This clonotype was counted ten times or more. The chain is built from TRBV5-1 and TRBJ2-1; 9 nucleotides line up with TRBD2. CDR3 length: 14 amino acids. The ends lost 4 bases at V and 5 bases at J; junction bases unmatched: 4. The germline V gene has CDR1 SGHRS and CDR2 YFSETQ. DNA for the CDR3: TGCGCCAGCAGCGCCGCGGGGGGGCACAATGAGCAGTTCTTC. This gives the protein CASSAAGGHNEQFF.

The chain has TRBV4-1 and TRBJ2-3; D is tentatively TRBD1 or TRBD2 (6 bases each). Germline CDR1 reads MGHRA; CDR2 reads YSYEKL. V was shortened by 0 bases and J by 2 bases, with 12 bases between the two germline ends. The CDR3 runs 16 residues. The CDR3 DNA sequence: TGCGCCAGCAGCCAAGATGACGGGGGCCCCACAGATACGCAGTATTTT. Protein sequence: CASSQDDGGPTDTQYF.

This clonotype was seen a few times. This chain links TRBV28 with TRBJ1-4; 8 positions agree with TRBD1. J gave up 9 bases and V 5 bases, and 8 bases lay outside the gene matches. Looked up from germline, CDR1 is MDHEN and CDR2 is SYDVKM. The CDR3 spans 14 residues. The CDR3 DNA follows: TGTGCCAGCAGTCCTCAGGACAGGGAGAAAAAACTGTTTTTT. Translation: CASSPQDREKKLFF.

This clonotype was counted a few times. The chain employs TRBV5-4 and TRBJ2-7, with D possibly TRBD1 on 5 matching bases. The CDR3 has 14 residues. Trimming took 4 bases from V and 1 from J, leaving 12 bases between them. Germline V CDR1 and CDR2: SGHNT, YYREEE (reference sequence). CDR3 sequence reads: CASSPGAGSYEQYF. In DNA form, the CDR3 reads TGTGCCAGCAGCCCCGGTGCAGGGTCCTACGAGCAGTACTTC.

The rearrangement links TRBV10-1 to TRBJ2-3, with D uncertain. CDR3 length: 14 amino acids. Deletions cut 6 bases from V and 0 bases from J, with 10 bases between. From germline, CDR1 is WNHNN and CDR2 SYGVQD (reference sequence). CDR3 in amino acids: CASSEESSTDTQYF. Written as DNA, the CDR3 is TGCGCCAGCAGCGAAGAGTCTAGCACAGATACGCAGTATTTT.

There are many counts of this clonotype. This chain uses TRBV10-3 with TRBJ1-2, with no clear D. Germline-derived CDR1 and CDR2 are ENHRY and SYGVKD. Trimming took off 3 bases at V and 1 base at J, with 6 bases between the two ends. The CDR3 covers 13 residues. As DNA, the CDR3 is TGTGCCATCAGTGACAGCCTTAACTATGGCTACACCTTC. Translating gives CAISDSLNYGYTF.

There are many counts of this clonotype. The chain uses TRBV20-1 and TRBJ2-7; 10 bases are shared with TRBD1. The germline gives CDR1 DFQATT, CDR2 SNEGSKA (reference sequence). The V and J ends lost 6 bases and 2 bases, in that order; junction bases with no gene match: 7. The CDR3 extends over 14 amino acids. CDR3 DNA: TGCAGTGCAGAATCCGGGACAGGGGCCTACGAGCAGTACTTC. This codes for CSAESGTGAYEQYF.

This clonotype was recorded a few times. J is TRBJ2-7 and V is TRBV11-2, with 9 bases that match TRBD1. Trimming at V came to 4 bases and at J to 3 bases, leaving 7 bases not matched to a gene. The CDR3 runs to 15 residues. Germline CDR1 is SGHAT and CDR2 is FQNNGV. The CDR3 bases are TGTGCCAGCAGCTCTACTTCGGGACAGGGCTACGAGCAGTACTTC. Protein sequence: CASSSTSGQGYEQYF.

This clonotype was seen repeatedly, ten times or more. The chain employs TRBV7-6 and TRBJ2-3; 12 positions match TRBD2. J gave up 2 bases and V 6 bases, and 6 bases lay outside the gene matches. Germline V gives CDR1 SGHVS, CDR2 FNYEAQ. CDR3 length equals 16 residues. CDR3 bases: TGTGCCAGCAGTTCTCGACTAGCGGGGGACACAGATACGCAGTATTTT. This codes for CASSSRLAGDTDTQYF.

This clonotype came up a few times. V gene TRBV5-1 combines with J gene TRBJ2-1, with TRBD2 matching over 13 bases. The V segment lost 4 bases and the J segment 3 bases; nucleotides outside the gene matches: 4. The length of the CDR3 is 16 residues. Germline loops: CDR1 SGHRS, CDR2 YFSETQ. CDR3 sequence: CASSGGTSGVYNEQFF. The CDR3 nucleotides are TGCGCCAGCAGCGGCGGGACTAGCGGGGTCTACAATGAGCAGTTCTTC.

Of note for this clonotype: This clone may be a read error of a much larger clone one base away. The chain carries TRBV27 and TRBJ1-1; D is perhaps TRBD1 (6 bases). The CDR3 contains 13 residues. Looked up from germline, CDR1 is MNHEY and CDR2 is SMNVEV (reference sequence). This CDR3 reads CAGSLRTESEAFF. CDR3 DNA sequence: TGTGCCGGCAGTTTGCGGACAGAATCTGAAGCTTTCTTT.

This clonotype was picked up many times. The chain combines TRBV28 with TRBJ2-7; D possibly corresponds to TRBD1 (6 bases). The V end was cut by 6 bases, the J end by 2 bases, with 17 bases between. The CDR3 length is 15 residues. Germline values: CDR1 MDHEN, CDR2 SYDVKM. CDR3 sequence (DNA): TGTGCCAGCAGCCCAGCCGGGACACCCGCCTACGAGCAGTACTTC. It is translated as CASSPAGTPAYEQYF.

This clonotype has only a few counts. The genes are TRBV20-1 and TRBJ1-2; 7 bases agree with TRBD1. Germline values: CDR1 DFQATT, CDR2 SNEGSKA (reference sequence). The CDR3 is made up of 16 amino acids. After removal of 1 base from V and 5 bases from J, the junction contained 13 bases not matched to a gene. Written as DNA, the CDR3 is TGCAGTGCTAGAGGAACCGACAGGGCCAAGGGTTATGGCTACACCTTC. It codes for CSARGTDRAKGYGYTF.

This clonotype was counted at least ten times. This chain links TRBV29-1 with TRBJ2-7; TRBD1 might be the D (6 bases). This CDR3 spans 14 amino acids. V gave up 3 bases and J gave up 6 bases, with 18 bases separating them. Germline V gives CDR1 SQVTM, CDR2 ANQGSEA. CDR3 protein: CSVDPGTILGEQYF. The DNA for the CDR3 is TGCAGCGTTGATCCCGGGACAATCTTGGGCGAGCAGTACTTC.

Turning to this clonotype: A junction end diverges from the germline sequence, so it may reflect a read error. The chain combines TRBV6-1 with TRBJ1-6; TRBD1 aligns across 7 bases. Germline V CDR1 and CDR2: MNHNS, SASEGT. The CDR3 covers 14 residues. CDR3 region: CTSSQQGINSPLHF. CDR3 nucleotide sequence: TGTACCAGCAGTCAACAGGGGATCAATTCACCCCTCCACTTT.

This rearrangement joins TRBV20-1 to TRBJ2-1, with TRBD2 matching over 8 bases. The germline gives CDR1 DFQATT, CDR2 SNEGSKA (reference sequence). The V segment lost 1 base and the J segment 8 bases; nucleotides outside the gene matches: 10. The CDR3 is 15 residues long. CDR3 residues: CSARVISGARDEQFF. As DNA, the CDR3 is TGCAGTGCTAGAGTGATTAGCGGGGCCCGTGATGAGCAGTTCTTC.

V is TRBV10-3 and J is TRBJ2-7; no firm D call. Deletions cut 7 bases from V and 2 bases from J, with 24 bases between. Germline lookup yields CDR1 ENHRY and CDR2 SYGVKD. This CDR3 has 17 amino acids. CDR3 nucleotide sequence: TGTGCCATCACTTTATTCTCCTTCGCTAGTTCCACCTACGAGCAGTACTTC. Amino acids: CAITLFSFASSTYEQYF.

Points on this clonotype: A much larger clone lies a single base off, so this may be a read error. The rearrangement uses TRBV7-3 and TRBJ2-3; D is ambiguous. The germline V gene has CDR1 SGHTA and CDR2 FQGTGA. This CDR3 is built from 15 residues. As DNA, the CDR3 is TGTGCCAGCGGCTTAACGGCCAAACGCGCAGATACGCAGTATTTT. Translation: CASGLTAKRADTQYF.

This clonotype was seen ten or more times. CDR3 residues: CASKPGQGRYYEQYF. The DNA for the CDR3 is TGTGCCAGCAAACCGGGACAGGGAAGATACTACGAGCAGTACTTC. The gene calls are TRBV12-3 or TRBV12-4 and TRBJ2-7; 9 bases line up with TRBD1. V dropped 7 bases and J dropped 3; count of bases not matched to a gene: 10. The CDR3 length is 15 residues.

This clonotype was seen ten or more times. The chain links TRBV12-3 or TRBV12-4 to TRBJ2-7; TRBD1 might be the D (6 bases). The CDR3 totals 15 residues. Trimming left V 4 bases short and J 2 bases short, with 15 bases between. The CDR3 here is CASSSNRETTYEQYF. CDR3 bases: TGTGCCAGCAGTTCAAACAGGGAGACTACCTACGAGCAGTACTTC.

In its sample, this clonotype was seen many times. V gene TRBV6-6 combines with J gene TRBJ2-1; perhaps TRBD2 as D (5 bases). The germline V gene has CDR1 MNHNY and CDR2 SVGAGI (reference sequence). The CDR3 length is 14 residues. Trimming pared 2 bases from V and 10 bases from J, leaving 15 bases between. The CDR3 DNA reads TGTGCCAGCAGTTACGGAGCGGCCTCCGAAGAGCAGTTCTTC. This sequence encodes CASSYGAASEEQFF.

The chain uses TRBV29-1 and TRBJ1-4; D not resolved. This CDR3 is built from 13 residues. From germline, CDR1 is SQVTM and CDR2 ANQGSEA. Trimming shortened V by 5 bases and J by 0 bases, and 7 bases separated the two germline ends. The CDR3 spells CSVQRTTNEKLFF. CDR3 DNA sequence: TGCAGCGTTCAACGGACAACTAATGAAAAACTGTTTTTT.

This clonotype appeared a few times. V is TRBV10-2 and J is TRBJ2-2, with D maybe TRBD1 (8 bases). This CDR3 is 15 amino acids long. Germline lookup yields CDR1 WSHSY and CDR2 SAAADI. Trimming stripped 6 bases from V and 3 bases from J, with 14 bases between. The DNA of the CDR3 is TGCGCCAGCAGGAACAGGGGGGGGGACACCGGGGAGCTGTTTTTT. It is translated as CASRNRGGDTGELFF.

The chain couples TRBV25-1 to TRBJ2-1; 10 bases line up with TRBD2. The trim removed 6 bases at V and 9 bases at J, leaving 8 bases unmatched. Germline CDR1 reads MGHDK; CDR2 reads SYGVNS. The CDR3 length is 14 residues. CDR3 amino acids: CASSSGTSVPEQFF. CDR3 DNA: TGTGCCAGCAGCTCCGGGACTAGCGTCCCTGAGCAGTTCTTC.

In its sample, this clonotype was seen a few times. The chain recombines TRBV28 with TRBJ2-3; D not resolved. The CDR3 is 12 amino acids. Looked up from germline, CDR1 is MDHEN and CDR2 is SYDVKM. V was shortened by 10 bases and J by 3 bases, with 11 bases between the two germline ends. The DNA for the CDR3 is TGTGCCACCGCAGTAGGAACAGATACGCAGTATTTT. Its protein is CATAVGTDTQYF.

This clonotype was seen ten or more times. The rearrangement uses TRBV20-1 and TRBJ2-5; possibly TRBD2 for D (6 bases). Trimming stripped 3 bases from V and 2 bases from J, with 13 bases between. The CDR3 sequence is 14 residues long. In germline, CDR1 is DFQATT, CDR2 SNEGSKA (reference sequence). CDR3 coding DNA: TGCAGTGCTAGGGACTATTTAAAACAAGAGACCCAGTACTTC. Protein: CSARDYLKQETQYF.